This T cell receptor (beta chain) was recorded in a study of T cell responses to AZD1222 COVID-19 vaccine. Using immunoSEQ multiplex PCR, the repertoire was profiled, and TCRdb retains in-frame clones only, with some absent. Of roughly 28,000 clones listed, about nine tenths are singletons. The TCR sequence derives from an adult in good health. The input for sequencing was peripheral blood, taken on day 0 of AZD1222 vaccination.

The CDR3: CASSRRTNYGGGEQYF. CDR3 nucleotide sequence: TGTGCCAGCAGTCGACGGACCAACTACGGGGGAGGGGAGCAGTACTTC. The rearrangement links TRBV6-6 to TRBJ2-7, with TRBD2 matching 7 bases. CDR1 and CDR2 (germline): MNHNY, SVGAGI (reference sequence). With 5 bases clipped from V and 7 bases from J, the junction kept 17 bases outside the gene matches. The CDR3 extends over 16 amino acids.